This TCR beta chain was obtained from a study of OX40 agonist ivuxolimab in advanced cancers. For the study at large: Every 2 weeks, patients got intravenous ivuxolimab at one of six dose levels (0.01-10 mg/kg).

Germline assignment: CDR1 MNHEY and CDR2 SVGAGI. The CDR3 loop spans 14 amino acids. V lost 2 bases, J lost 2 bases, and 10 bases lay in between. Sequencing was performed with immunoSEQ multiplex PCR; in TCRdb, only in-frame clones are kept and a portion is missing. Of roughly 100,000 clones in the sample, more than 80% are singletons; the top ten hold over 7%. Source: CD4+ or CD8+ T cells sorted from blood, taken in a trial of the OX40 agonist ivuxolimab. The source of this sequence is an adult with an advanced solid tumor such as melanoma, head and neck, liver or kidney cancer. The chain combines TRBV6-5 with TRBJ2-7, with D uncertain. As DNA, the CDR3 is TGTGCCAGCAGTTACATCGACGGAACCTACGAGCAGTACTTC. Its protein is CASSYIDGTYEQYF.